The clone carrying this T cell receptor beta chain was seen once. The antigen is undetermined. This sample stems from a study of regulatory T cells. The CDR3 totals 16 residues. Trimming took 5 bases from V and 4 from J, leaving 20 bases between them. Germline V gene sequence: CDR1 WNHNN, CDR2 SYGVQD (reference sequence). Primers: 52 TRBV forward and 13 TRBJ reverse. Profiling relied on immunoSEQ multiplex PCR, and the TCRdb table lists in-frame clones only, not all of them. The sample consists of some 15,000 clones, 75% to 85% of them appearing once. Broader study findings: In CD3G-deficient patients, conventional CD4+ T cells were enriched for hydrophobic CDR3 residues at positions 6 and 7. Skewed V and J usage and few unique V-J pairs marked patient repertoires, most in Tregs.

Two CD3G-deficient patients had more severe autoimmunity; all had some. Patients aged 2 to 39 years had fewer naive and more memory CD4+ and CD8+ T cells. CD4+ T cells were divided by sorting: CD25-high CD127-low Tregs, CD25-low CD127-high conventional cells. The sequence was obtained from a person between 30 and 45 years old with CD3G deficiency. The rearrangement links TRBV10-1 to TRBJ1-2; D is unresolved. The sample comprised conventional CD4+ T cells sorted from blood. Written as DNA, the CDR3 is TGCGCCAGCAGTATTGCCCCATCGCGAAAGACCTATGGCTACACCTTC. This sequence encodes CASSIAPSRKTYGYTF.